This TCR beta chain was obtained from a study of T cell repertoires in ileal Crohn's disease. Clones were sequenced by immunoSEQ multiplex PCR, and TCRdb holds only the in-frame ones, with some missing. The table includes 3,100 or so clones, under 75% detected once. There are 15 residues in the CDR3. Germline V lookup: CDR1 MDHEN, CDR2 SYDVKM. The trim removed 7 bases at V and 8 bases at J, leaving 11 bases unmatched. Time point indicated: proximal margin of the surgical specimen (macroscopically non-inflamed). The chain combines TRBV28 with TRBJ1-2; 12 positions agree with TRBD1. The specimen was ileal tissue. The origin of this receptor is an adult with Crohn's disease. This CDR3 is CASIPPGQGAEGYTF. CDR3 nucleotide sequence: TGTGCCAGCATACCCCCGGGACAGGGGGCTGAAGGCTACACCTTC.